This T cell receptor (beta chain) was retrieved from a study of blood T cells in healthy people across ages (dated by TCRdb to about 2015). Some background on the complete study: In model experiments, roughly one uniquely barcoded TCR beta cDNA molecule per two T cells was captured by template switching. To track age-related changes in TCR beta repertoire diversity, the study relied on deep sequencing normalized with unique cDNA molecular identifiers. Four age groups were formed from the donors: young (average approximately 16 years), middle-aged (less than 40), aged (around 68) and long-lived (around 82). Donors of different ages were randomly distributed across sequencing lanes to avoid experimental bias. The study analyzed two additional independent replicas of 1 million unique cDNA reads from the same blood draw for two donors, one aged 18 to 29 and one aged 80 or older.

The library was generated by 5' RACE. TCRdb shows the sequencer as Illumina HiSeq 2500. A second PCR of about 7 to 12 cycles was run with a J-beta primer mix and a sample-barcoded 5' primer. A template-switch 5' adaptor carrying 12 random nucleotides introduced a unique molecular identifier onto each TCR beta cDNA molecule. Each sample yielded at least 3 million CDR3-containing paired-end reads. First-strand cDNA was synthesized from all RNA with the Mint cDNA synthesis kit, primed by a TRBC-specific oligonucleotide. Following uracil-DNA glycosylase treatment, a first 18-cycle PCR with universal primers M1SS and BC2_uni_R was performed on all cDNA. The published analysis was carried out like this. Each sample was normalized by randomly selecting 1 million high-quality reads, each carrying a distinct molecular identifier. Instead of being binned into consensus sequences, reads that shared molecular identifiers were thrown out. CDR3 identification, clonotype clustering and error correction used MiTCR with a Q25 quality threshold and the strictest error-elimination algorithm. Lower-bound total TCR beta diversity was estimated with a nonparametric unseen species model using Euler transformation. In-frame beta chains were kept once TCRdb had trimmed the public reads at Q25 with fastp and called clones with MiXCR. Rows with one shared CDR3 protein collapse into an entry with the most common genes and DNA. TCRdb, not the original authors, processed these V and J calls. The sample has hundreds of thousands of distinct CDR3 sequences on record, 29% of them singletons. Of the sample, 17% falls within the top ten clones.

This clonotype has at least ten counts. The specificity of this receptor is unknown. No much larger clonotype is one base removed from it; base qualities were not supplied. Study-level results and caveats: Since profiling was done on bulk unsorted PBMCs, naive and antigen-experienced compartments could not be conclusively compared. Observed TCR beta diversity per million T cells fell roughly linearly with age, and a significant reduction was already apparent by age roughly 40. There was a strong correlation between observed TCR beta diversity and the percentage of naive T cells measured by flow cytometry. Donor CMV infection status was unknown, potentially confounding age-related changes in expanded clonotypes. Estimates of total diversity based on one million sequenced T cells were regarded as lower bounds and as underestimates. Compared with the aged group, the long-lived group had more naive CD4+ T cells, fewer expanded clones and increased TCR diversity, a pattern suggesting age selection.

The 40 or so donors, aged about 6 to 95 years, were systemically healthy Caucasian individuals from Russia. Each donor gave around 9 milliliters of peripheral blood, collected into EDTA-treated Vacutainer tubes. Ficoll-Paque density-gradient centrifugation was used to isolate PBMCs, with at least 6 million per sample. Trizol reagent was used to extract total RNA from PBMCs, with at least 6 micrograms per sample. For every donor, flow cytometry on a PBMC aliquot measured the percentage of naive CD45RAhigh/CD27high T cells. The CDR3 runs 15 amino acids, cysteine and phenylalanine included. Only the CDR3 part of the read is kept: 45 bases, read in frame from the first base. From a lookup of the germline V gene, CDR1 and CDR2 are MNHEY and SVGEGT. V trim: 4 bases; J trim: 4 bases; unmatched bases: 6.

The source material was blood. This receptor was identified in a woman of 80 years or more in good health. This chain is built from TRBV6-2 or TRBV6-3 and TRBJ2-5, with 10 bases aligning to TRBD2. The CDR3 loop reads CASSSASGGGETQYF. DNA sequence: TGTGCCAGCAGTTCCGCTAGCGGGGGAGGAGAGACCCAGTACTTC.